This is a list of T cell receptor beta chains from one sample in a study of blood T cell repertoires in COVID-19. The assay was immunoSEQ multiplex PCR, and TCRdb's table has in-frame clones only and misses some. This sample yields under 110,000 clones, of which around 87% are seen a single time; around a tenth belongs to the top ten. Material: peripheral blood. The receptors were gathered from a woman in her 30s with acute or convalescent COVID-19. The CDR3 runs from the conserved cysteine through the conserved F or W. A D gene is named only where the DNA matches it firmly.

D gene | J gene | V gene | CDR3 DNA | CDR3 protein
- | TRBJ2-7 | TRBV21-1 | TGTGCCAGCAGCGCCCAGGGTCGGGACGAGCAGTACTTC | CASSAQGRDEQYF
- | TRBJ1-5 | TRBV27 | TGTGCCAGCAGGGGCAACGATAGGCGAGAGACCCAGCATTTT | CASRGNDRRETQHF
TRBD1 | TRBJ2-2 | TRBV2 | TGTGCCAGTAGACAGGGATTTGCCGGGGAGCTGTTTTTT | CASRQGFAGELFF
TRBD1 | TRBJ1-1 | TRBV5-6 | TGTGCCAGCAGCGCCGGGACAGGAGCTTTCTTT | CASSAGTGAFF
- | TRBJ1-4 | TRBV30 | TGTGCCTGGATAGGGGGAAGGGAAAAACTGTTTTTT | CAWIGGREKLFF
- | TRBJ2-2 | TRBV9 | TGTGCCAGCAGCCCCCGGGGAGGGGGCACCGGGGAGCTGTTTTTT | CASSPRGGGTGELFF
TRBD2 | TRBJ2-6 | TRBV7-3 | TGTGCCAGTCCCTTCTCTGGACTAGCAGGCGCTGGGGCCAACGTCCTGACTTTC | CASPFSGLAGAGANVLTF
TRBD2 | TRBJ2-3 | TRBV5-1 | TGCGCCAGCAGCCCAGAGAGACTAGCGGGGATAGATACGCAGTATTTT | CASSPERLAGIDTQYF
TRBD2 | TRBJ2-7 | TRBV3-1/TRBV3-2 | TGTGCCAGCAGCCAAGTTGCGGGACTAGCGGGGGGCCTTACCTACGAGCAGTACTTC | CASSQVAGLAGGLTYEQYF
- | TRBJ1-3 | TRBV18 | TGTGCCAGCTCACCCGCCGAGGCAGGAAACACCATATATTTT | CASSPAEAGNTIYF